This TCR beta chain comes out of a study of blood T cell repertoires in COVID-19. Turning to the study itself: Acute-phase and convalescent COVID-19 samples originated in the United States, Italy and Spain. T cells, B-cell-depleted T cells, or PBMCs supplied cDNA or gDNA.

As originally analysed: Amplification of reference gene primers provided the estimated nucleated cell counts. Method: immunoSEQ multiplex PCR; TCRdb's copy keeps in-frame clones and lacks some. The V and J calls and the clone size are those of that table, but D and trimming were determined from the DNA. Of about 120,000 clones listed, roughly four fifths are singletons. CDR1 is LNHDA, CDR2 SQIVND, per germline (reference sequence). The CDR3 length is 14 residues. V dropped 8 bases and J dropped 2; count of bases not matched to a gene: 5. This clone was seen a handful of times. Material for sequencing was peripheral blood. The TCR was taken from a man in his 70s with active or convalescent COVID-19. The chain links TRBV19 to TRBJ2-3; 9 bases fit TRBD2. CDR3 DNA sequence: TGTGCCAGTGCCCTAGCGGGGAACACAGATACGCAGTATTTT. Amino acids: CASALAGNTDTQYF.